This T cell receptor (beta chain) was sequenced during a study of long-term antiretroviral therapy in people with HIV. Study results and limitations: CDR3 length ranges were narrower in HIV repertoires than in controls.

Details on this clone: Its antigen is unknown.

CDR3 size: 14 residues. Germline V lookup: CDR1 MNHNS, CDR2 SASEGT. V lost 0 bases to trimming and J lost 5 bases, with 8 bases between them. This was the immunoSEQ v3.0 assay at survey level. Method: immunoSEQ multiplex PCR; TCRdb's copy keeps in-frame clones and lacks some. The repertoire holds tens of thousands of clones, with roughly four fifths as singletons. The chain couples TRBV6-1 to TRBJ1-5, with D possibly matching TRBD1 (5 bases). The input for sequencing was unsorted PBMCs, taken 0.5 years after starting antiretroviral therapy. The TCR comes from a man aged 18 to 30 with HIV. CDR3 bases: TGTGCCAGCAGTGAAGCGCGCAGGGATCAGCCCCAGCATTTT. Translated: CASSEARRDQPQHF.